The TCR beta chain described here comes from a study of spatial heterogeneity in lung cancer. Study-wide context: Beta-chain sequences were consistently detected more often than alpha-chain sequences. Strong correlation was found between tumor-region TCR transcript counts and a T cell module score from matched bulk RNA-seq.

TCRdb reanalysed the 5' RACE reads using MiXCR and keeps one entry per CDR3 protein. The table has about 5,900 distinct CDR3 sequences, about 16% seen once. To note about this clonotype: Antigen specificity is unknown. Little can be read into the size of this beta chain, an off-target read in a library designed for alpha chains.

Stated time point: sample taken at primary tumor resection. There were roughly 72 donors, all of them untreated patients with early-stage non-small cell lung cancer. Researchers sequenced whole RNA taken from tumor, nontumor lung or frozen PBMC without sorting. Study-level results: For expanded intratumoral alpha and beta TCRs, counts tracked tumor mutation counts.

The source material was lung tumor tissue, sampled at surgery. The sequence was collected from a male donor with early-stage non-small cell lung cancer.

The DNA of the CDR3 is TGTGCCAGCAGTTCTCCGACTAGCGGGTCCTACGAGCAGTACTTC. Amino acid sequence: CASSSPTSGSYEQYF. The chain is built from TRBV28 and TRBJ2-7; 10 nucleotides line up with TRBD2. CDR1 MDHEN and CDR2 SYDVKM come from the germline V gene. This CDR3 has 15 residues. V trimming: 4 bases; J trimming: 1 base; junction bases outside the gene matches: 4.